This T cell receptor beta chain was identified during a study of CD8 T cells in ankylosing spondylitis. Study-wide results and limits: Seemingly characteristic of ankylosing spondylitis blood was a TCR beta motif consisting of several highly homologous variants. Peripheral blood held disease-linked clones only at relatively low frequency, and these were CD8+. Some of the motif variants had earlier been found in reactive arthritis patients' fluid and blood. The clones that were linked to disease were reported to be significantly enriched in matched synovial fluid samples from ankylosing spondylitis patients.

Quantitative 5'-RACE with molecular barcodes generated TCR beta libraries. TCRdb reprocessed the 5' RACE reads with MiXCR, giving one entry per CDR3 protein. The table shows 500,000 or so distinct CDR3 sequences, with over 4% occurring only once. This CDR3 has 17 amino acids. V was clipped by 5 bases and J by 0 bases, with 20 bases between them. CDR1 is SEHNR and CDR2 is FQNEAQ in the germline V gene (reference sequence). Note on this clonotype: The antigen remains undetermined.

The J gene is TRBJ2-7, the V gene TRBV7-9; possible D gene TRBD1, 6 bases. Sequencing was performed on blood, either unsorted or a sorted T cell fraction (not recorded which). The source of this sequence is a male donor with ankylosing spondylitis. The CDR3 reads CASSTRDGTPRSYEQYF. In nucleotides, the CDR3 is TGTGCCAGCAGCACCCGGGACGGGACACCCCGCTCCTACGAGCAGTACTTC.